Detailed here is one TCR beta chain. Primers for the PCR totalled 60 Vbeta and 13 Jbeta. Sequenced by immunoSEQ multiplex PCR; TCRdb stores in-frame clones only, minus some. The sample holds some 200,000 clones; more than 65% are singletons and the top ten take 1.5% to 1.7%. Healthy bone marrow donors formed the donor group. The record originates from a study of cytomegalovirus exposure and HLA in healthy donors. The CDR3 is 18 residues long. The sample taken for sequencing was PBMCs. V is TRBV7-5 and J is TRBJ2-3; TRBD2, as called in the table, went unchecked against the DNA. TRBV7-5 is a known pseudogene. The TCR comes from a girl aged 10 to 17 in good health and CMV-seropositive. CDR3 amino acids: CARSLGPPLAGGLDTQYF. For the CDR3, the DNA is TGTGCCAGAAGCTTAGGCCCCCCTCTAGCGGGGGGTCTGGATACGCAGTATTTT.